A single sample is the source of the 16 T cell receptor beta chains below, sequenced in a study of CD8+CD57+ T cells in acquired aplastic anemia (dated by TCRdb to about 2018). This sample was sequenced with an Illumina HiSeq 2000. Profiling of TCR beta VDJ combinations and CDR3 sequences used genomic DNA as the template. TCRdb trimmed public reads at Q25 via fastp, called clones via MiXCR and kept in-frame beta chains. CDR3 protein sequences are deduplicated, and each keeps its most common genes and DNA. The table for this sample lists about 210,000 distinct CDR3 sequences; 61% of them were counted only once. Together, the top ten hold around 32% of the sample. The source material was sorted CD4+, CD8+, or CD8+CD57+ T cells (not recorded which) from PBMCs. The receptors stem from a human donor in good health.

V is TRBV6-2 or TRBV6-3 and J is TRBJ2-7; the D gene is possibly TRBD1 (6 bases). CDR1 and CDR2 from the germline V gene are MNHEY and SVGEGT. There are 10 residues in the CDR3. The V end was cut by 8 bases, the J end by 9 bases, with 11 bases between. CDR3: CASGGRGQYF. The CDR3 bases are TGTGCCAGCGGAGGCAGGGGGCAGTACTTC.

The rearrangement uses TRBV10-3 and TRBJ2-3, with D possibly being TRBD1 or TRBD2 (6 bases each). The germline V gene has CDR1 ENHRY and CDR2 SYGVKD. The CDR3 has 16 amino acids. V gave up 3 bases and J gave up 2 bases, with 15 bases separating them. The CDR3 loop reads CAISEGGHGLTDTQYF. The CDR3 DNA reads as TGTGCCATCAGTGAAGGGGGGCATGGGCTCACAGATACGCAGTATTTT.

This clonotype has at least ten counts. V usage is TRBV19 and J usage is TRBJ1-3; D may be TRBD1 (5 bases). V lost 4 bases to trimming and J lost 0 bases, with 16 bases between them. This CDR3 contains 17 residues. Germline CDR1 and CDR2: LNHDA and SQIVND (reference sequence). CDR3 in amino acids: CASSRRTGTDSGNTIYF. In DNA form, the CDR3 reads TGTGCCAGTAGTAGACGAACCGGGACTGACTCTGGAAACACCATATATTTT.

The count of this clonotype is one. The V call is TRBV5-4, the J call TRBJ2-2; TRBD1 matches at 8 bases. The J segment lost 6 bases and the V segment lost 4 bases, leaving 8 bases of the junction unmatched. The CDR3 covers 15 residues. Germline CDR1 SGHNT, CDR2 YYREEE (reference sequence). CDR3 amino acids: CASSPLAGGSGELFF. The CDR3 DNA is TGTGCCAGCAGCCCCTTGGCAGGGGGCTCCGGGGAGCTGTTTTTT.

The rearrangement joins TRBV20-1 to TRBJ2-1; a weak D match, TRBD2 (6 bases). CDR3 length equals 15 residues. The V gene's germline CDR1 is DFQATT and CDR2 SNEGSKA (reference sequence). V dropped 1 base and J dropped 10 bases, with 20 bases sitting between them. The CDR3 DNA reads as TGCAGTGCTAGAGGCCTTAGCGGTAGCTCCCACGAGCAGTTCTTC. The encoded protein is CSARGLSGSSHEQFF.

V usage is TRBV7-9 and J usage is TRBJ2-5, with 8 bases matching TRBD1. Looked up from germline, CDR1 is SEHNR and CDR2 is FQNEAQ (reference sequence). CDR3 size: 15 residues. Trimming at V came to 1 base and at J to 2 bases, leaving 3 bases not matched to a gene. CDR3 residues: CASSLDRDRQETQYF. The CDR3 DNA reads as TGTGCCAGCAGCTTAGACCGGGACAGGCAAGAGACCCAGTACTTC.

Comments on this clonotype: One end of the junction does not line up with germline, which may come from a read error. This chain joins TRBV7-2 and TRBJ1-4; D not certain. This CDR3 comprises 13 residues. Germline V lookup: CDR1 SGHTA, CDR2 FQGNSA. The CDR3 sequence is CASRGFEAEKLFF. CDR3 coding DNA: TGTGCCAGCAGAGGTTTCGAGGCTGAAAAACTTTTTTTT.

CDR3 residues: CASSSPSGGRNQPQHF. CDR3 sequence (DNA): TGTGCCAGCAGTTCCCCGTCAGGGGGACGCAATCAGCCCCAGCATTTT. This chain uses TRBV6-5 with TRBJ1-5, with TRBD1 matching over 7 bases. Germline lookup yields CDR1 MNHEY and CDR2 SVGAGI. The CDR3 totals 16 residues. V lost 4 bases to trimming and J lost 2 bases; unmatched junction nucleotides: 8.

This sequence joins TRBV7-3 and TRBJ2-3, with D uncertain. CDR1 is SGHTA and CDR2 is FQGTGA in the germline V gene. The CDR3 length is 15 residues. V lost 2 bases, J lost 1 base, and 10 bases lay in between. The CDR3 reads CASSLPGMGTDTQYF. For the CDR3, the DNA is TGTGCCAGCAGCTTACCCGGTATGGGCACAGATACGCAGTATTTT.

This clonotype has a handful of counts. The J gene is TRBJ2-1, the V gene TRBV20-1, with a weak D call TRBD1 (6 bases). V shed 1 base and J shed 8 bases, with 18 bases lying between them. Germline assignment: CDR1 DFQATT and CDR2 SNEGSKA (reference sequence). The CDR3 spans 15 residues. In nucleotides, the CDR3 is TGCAGTGCTAGAGTAGGGGGTCGGGATCTGGATGAGCAGTTCTTC. It encodes CSARVGGRDLDEQFF.

The rearrangement links TRBV20-1 to TRBJ2-7; TRBD2 might be the D (7 bases). Trimming cost V 0 bases and J 5 bases, with 14 bases left between them. Germline CDR1 and CDR2: DFQATT and SNEGSKA (reference sequence). This CDR3 has 14 residues. The CDR3 loop is CSARDSRGAHEQYF. The CDR3 bases are TGCAGTGCTAGAGATTCACGGGGGGCCCACGAGCAGTACTTC.

This chain joins TRBV2 and TRBJ1-2; 7 bases fit TRBD1. The CDR3 sequence is 17 residues long. V lost 4 bases and J lost 8; bases outside the gene matches: 19. Germline V lookup: CDR1 SNHLY, CDR2 FYNNEI. The CDR3 DNA follows: TGTGCCAGCAGTGTTGGCGTTCCGGGACAGATGTCACCCGGCTACACCTTC. This codes for CASSVGVPGQMSPGYTF.

This clonotype showed up just a few times. The rearrangement uses TRBV7-9 and TRBJ1-5, with D unresolved. CDR3 length: 13 amino acids. V shed 1 base and J shed 3 bases, with 4 bases lying between them. CDR1 and CDR2 from the germline V gene are SEHNR and FQNEAQ (reference sequence). The CDR3 DNA reads as TGTGCCAGCAGCTTAGAAGACAATCAGCCCCAGCATTTT. Protein sequence: CASSLEDNQPQHF.

V is TRBV28 and J is TRBJ2-3; possible D gene TRBD2, 5 bases. The CDR3 has 16 amino acids. Germline-derived CDR1 and CDR2 are MDHEN and SYDVKM. The V end was cut by 2 bases, the J end by 2 bases, with 14 bases between. The CDR3 sequence is CASSLGSGGPTDTQYF. CDR3 DNA sequence: TGTGCCAGCAGTTTAGGGAGCGGAGGCCCCACAGATACGCAGTATTTT. Variable domain in full (rest from reference TRBV28 and TRBJ2-3): DVKVTQSSRYLVKRTGEKVFLECVQDMDHENMFWYRQDPGLGLRLIYFSYDVKMKEKGDIPEGYSVSREKKERFSLILESASTNQTSMYLCASSLGSGGPTDTQYFGPGTRLTVL.

The chain links TRBV5-4 to TRBJ2-2; D remains ambiguous. Between the trimmed V and J ends, which lost 1 base and 2 bases, there was a span of 6 bases. CDR1 is SGHNT, CDR2 YYREEE, per germline (reference sequence). CDR3 length equals 14 residues. In DNA, the CDR3 is TGTGCCAGCAGCTTGCCCAGTAACACCGGGGAGCTGTTTTTT. Protein sequence: CASSLPSNTGELFF.

This chain links TRBV24-1 with TRBJ2-1, with 9 bases fitting TRBD1. V lost 4 bases, J lost 5 bases, and 8 bases stayed unmatched. Germline CDR1 reads KGHDR; CDR2 reads SFDVKD. This CDR3 is 16 amino acids long. This CDR3 reads CATSDVGQGPHNEQFF. DNA of the CDR3: TGTGCCACCAGTGACGTCGGACAGGGGCCACACAATGAGCAGTTCTTC.